The following is a TCR beta chain sequence with its context. The CDR3 extends over 16 amino acids. Looked up from germline, CDR1 is MDHEN and CDR2 is SYDVKM. Unmatched junction bases numbered 5, after V lost 2 bases and J lost 4 bases. The data belong to a study of blood T cell repertoires in COVID-19. Study information: The United States, Italy and Spain supplied acute and convalescent COVID-19 samples.

Enrollment of patients from Seattle took place during active infection, with longitudinal follow-up. Original processing methods: Scientists estimated how many nucleated cells there were by amplifying reference gene primers. TCRdb's copy holds only in-frame clones and misses some; the assay was immunoSEQ multiplex PCR. V and J calls and clone size come straight from that table; D and trimming were deduced from the DNA. Of roughly 150,000 clones listed, more than 75% are singletons. This chain connects TRBV28 to TRBJ2-2, with 9 bases matching TRBD2. The sample consisted of peripheral blood. The clonotype originates from an elderly woman with COVID-19, enrolled during active disease. The CDR3 region has the DNA TGTGCCAGCAGTTTAGGTCTAGCGGGAACCACCGGGGAGCTGTTTTTT. Its translation: CASSLGLAGTTGELFF.